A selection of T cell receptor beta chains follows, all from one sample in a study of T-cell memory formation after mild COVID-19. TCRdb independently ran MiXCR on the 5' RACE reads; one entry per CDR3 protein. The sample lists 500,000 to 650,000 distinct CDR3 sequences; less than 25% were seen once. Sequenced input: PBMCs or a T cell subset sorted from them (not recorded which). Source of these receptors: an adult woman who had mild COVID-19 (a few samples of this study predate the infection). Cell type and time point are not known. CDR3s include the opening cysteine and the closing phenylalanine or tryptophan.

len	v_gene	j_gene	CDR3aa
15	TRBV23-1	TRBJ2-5	CASSLTMALQETQYF
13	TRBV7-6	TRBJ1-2	CASSLTLRGDYTF
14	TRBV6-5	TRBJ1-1	CASNPQTGDTEAFF
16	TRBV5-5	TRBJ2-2	CASSPSGTSNTGELFF
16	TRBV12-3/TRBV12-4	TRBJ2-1	CASSLTTGSGPDEQFF
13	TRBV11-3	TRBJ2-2	CATRRTNTGELFF
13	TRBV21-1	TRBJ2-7	CASRGRETYEQYF
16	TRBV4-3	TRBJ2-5	CASSRNWGWQQETQYF
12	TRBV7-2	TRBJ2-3	CASSYQGLAQYF
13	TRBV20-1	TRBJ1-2	CSARYSGFYGYTF
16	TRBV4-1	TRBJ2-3	CASSQDASGSTDTQYF
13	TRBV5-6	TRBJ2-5	CASSLWEQETQYF
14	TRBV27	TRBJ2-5	CASSFSGAKETQYF
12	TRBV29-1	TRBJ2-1	CSVRAVYNEQFF
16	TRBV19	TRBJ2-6	CASSSEGLSGANVLTF
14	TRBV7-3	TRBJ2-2	CASSLLGVTGELFF
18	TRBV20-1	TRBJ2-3	CSARDSPGSGPVADTQYF
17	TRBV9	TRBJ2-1	CASSVNRALLAYNEQFF
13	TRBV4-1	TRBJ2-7	CASRPTGMSEQYF
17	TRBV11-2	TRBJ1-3	CASSLDPGAYTGNTIYF
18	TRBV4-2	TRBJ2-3	CASSQDPWGAPGTDTQYF
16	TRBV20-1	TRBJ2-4	CSARVSGRAFENIQYF